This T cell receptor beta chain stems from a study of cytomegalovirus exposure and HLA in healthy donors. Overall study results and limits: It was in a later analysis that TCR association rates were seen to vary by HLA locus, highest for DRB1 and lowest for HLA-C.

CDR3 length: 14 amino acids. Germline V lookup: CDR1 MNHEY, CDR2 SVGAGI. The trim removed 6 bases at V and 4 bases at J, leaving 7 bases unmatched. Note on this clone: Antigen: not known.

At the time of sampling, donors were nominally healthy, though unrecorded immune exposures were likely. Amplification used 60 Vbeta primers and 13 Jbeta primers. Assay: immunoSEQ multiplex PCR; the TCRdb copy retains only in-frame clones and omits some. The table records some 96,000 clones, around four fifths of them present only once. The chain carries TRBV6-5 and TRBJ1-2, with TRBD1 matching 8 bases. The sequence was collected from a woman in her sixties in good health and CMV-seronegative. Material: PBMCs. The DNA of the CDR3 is TGTGCCAGCAGCCTTACCGGGACAGGCTATGGCTACACCTTC. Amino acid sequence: CASSLTGTGYGYTF.